The rows below give T cell receptor beta chains drawn from one sample of a study of T cells after posttransplantation cyclophosphamide. The method was immunoSEQ multiplex PCR; TCRdb's version includes in-frame clones alone and lacks a portion of them. The sample lists about 10,000 clones, 98% occurring once. Sequencing used naive CD8+ T cells sorted from PBMCs. Receptor source: a man aged 50-60 years in good health, CMV-negative, and a related stem cell transplant donor. The CDR3 runs from the conserved cysteine through the conserved F or W. D genes are given only for firm matches. Part of the rows lack a size; the others show once, few, many or a class for expanded clones.

clone_size j_call v_call d_call cdr3_nt cdr3_aa
- TRBJ2-7 TRBV7-9 - TGTGCCAGCAGCTTTAACAACTACGAGCAGTACTTC CASSFNNYEQYF
- TRBJ1-2 TRBV6-5 - TGTGCCAGCAGCGGGCCCGGAGGGCGCGGCTATGGCTACACCTTC CASSGPGGRGYGYTF
- TRBJ2-1 TRBV25-1 TRBD2 TGTGCCAGCAGTCCCCCCTGGGGGGGCAATGAGCAGTTCTTC CASSPPWGGNEQFF
once TRBJ1-2 TRBV28 - TGTGCCAGCAGTTTCGCGCCGAACTATGGCTACACCTTC CASSFAPNYGYTF
- TRBJ2-7 TRBV15 TRBD2 TGTGCCACCAGCAGAGACTGGACTAGCGGAGCCTACGAGCAGTACTTC CATSRDWTSGAYEQYF
- TRBJ2-2 TRBV7-2 - TGTGCCAGCAGCGTCTCTTCTGGACAGCTGACCGGGGAGCTGTTTTTT CASSVSSGQLTGELFF
- TRBJ2-1 TRBV27 - TGTGCCAGCAGGCCCGGAGTTAGCAATAATGAGCAGTTCTTC CASRPGVSNNEQFF
once TRBJ1-3 TRBV5-4 - TGTGCCAGCAGCTCGGGACTTTCCCCAAAGGGAAACACCATATATTTT CASSSGLSPKGNTIYF
- TRBJ1-5 TRBV6-5 TRBD1 TGTGCCAGCAGTTATCGACAGGGTTTGGATCAGCCCCAGCATTTT CASSYRQGLDQPQHF
- TRBJ2-3 TRBV12-5 TRBD1 TGTGCTAGTGGTTTGTATAGGACAGGGGCCACAGATACGCAGTATTTT CASGLYRTGATDTQYF
- TRBJ2-1 TRBV29-1 - TGCAGCGTTGGAGGTGGAGACTTCCCGAGCTCCTACAATGAGCAGTTCTTC CSVGGGDFPSSYNEQFF
- TRBJ1-1 TRBV9 - TGTGCCAGCAGCACTCGACAGTACACTGAAGCTTTCTTT CASSTRQYTEAFF
- TRBJ2-7 TRBV6-5 - TGTGCCAGCAGTTTCCCAGAAAGCTACGAGCAGTACTTC CASSFPESYEQYF
- TRBJ1-1 TRBV2 TRBD1 TGTGCCACCTACAGGGGACTGGGGACTGAAGCTTTCTTT CATYRGLGTEAFF
- TRBJ1-2 TRBV9 TRBD1 TGTGCCAGCAGCTCAACAGGGGCAAATGGCTACACCTTC CASSSTGANGYTF
- TRBJ2-5 TRBV2 - TGTGCCAGCAGATGGGCCGGGGGTGGGCAAGAGACCCAGTACTTC CASRWAGGGQETQYF
- TRBJ2-7 TRBV19 TRBD1 TGTGCCAGTAGTATGGGACAGGGGGCATCCTACGAGCAGTACTTC CASSMGQGASYEQYF
- TRBJ1-1 TRBV11-3 TRBD1 TGTGCCAGCAGCTTAACTGGGCAGGGGGCTGGGAACACTGAAGCTTTCTTT CASSLTGQGAGNTEAFF
- TRBJ2-1 TRBV11-2 - TGTGCCAGCAGCTTAATGACTGCTGAGCAGTTCTTC CASSLMTAEQFF
- TRBJ2-1 TRBV19 TRBD1 TGTGCTGTATCGCCTACAGGGACAGGGCCCTACAATGAGCAGTTCTTC CAVSPTGTGPYNEQFF
- TRBJ2-5 TRBV10-2 TRBD2 TGCGCCAGCAGTGAGGTGGGGGGCCCAGCGGGAGGGCCTTATCCAGAGACCCAGTACTTC CASSEVGGPAGGPYPETQYF
- TRBJ2-7 TRBV27 TRBD1 TGTGCCAGCAGTCCGGGGACAGGGAACTACGAGCAGTACTTC CASSPGTGNYEQYF
- TRBJ2-6 TRBV6-1 - TGTGCCAGCATTGGAGGAGTAAGTGGGGCCAACGTCCTGACTTTC CASIGGVSGANVLTF
- TRBJ2-1 TRBV27 TRBD2 TGTGCCAGCACAGGGAGGGGACTAGCGGGAGAAGATGAGCAGTTCTTC CASTGRGLAGEDEQFF
once TRBJ1-1 TRBV30 TRBD1 TGTGCCTGGAGTCTAACGACAGGGTCTGAAGCTTTCTTT CAWSLTTGSEAFF
- TRBJ2-1 TRBV7-9 TRBD2 TGTGCCAGCAGGGATAGCGGGACCAAATACAATGAGCAGTTCTTC CASRDSGTKYNEQFF
- TRBJ2-4 TRBV11-2 TRBD2 TGTGCCAGCAGCCCTGACTACTTTAGCGGGAGTAAAAACATTCAGTACTTC CASSPDYFSGSKNIQYF
- TRBJ1-2 TRBV27 - TGTGCCAGCAGTTTCGAGAGGCACTATGGCTACACCTTC CASSFERHYGYTF
- TRBJ1-5 TRBV20-1 - TGCAGTGCTAGCCCTAATCAGCCCCAGCATTTT CSASPNQPQHF
- TRBJ2-6 TRBV7-9 TRBD1 TGTGCCAGCAGCTTGGGACAGGGGTATGCTGGGGCCAACGTCCTGACTTTC CASSLGQGYAGANVLTF
- TRBJ1-4 TRBV7-9 - TGTGCCAGCAGCTTTGAGGCCGCCAATGAAAAACTGTTTTTT CASSFEAANEKLFF
- TRBJ2-1 TRBV30 TRBD2 TGTGCCTGGAGTTTTCTAGCGGGAGTATACAATGAGCAGTTCTTC CAWSFLAGVYNEQFF
- TRBJ2-7 TRBV19 - TGTGCCAGTAACCCTACTGGAGTGCGCGAGCAGTACTTC CASNPTGVREQYF
once TRBJ2-5 TRBV7-3 - TGTGCCAGCAGCTTTGGTCAGCAAGAGACCCAGTACTTC CASSFGQQETQYF
- TRBJ1-5 TRBV7-9 TRBD1 TGTGCCAGCAGTCCCTTAGACAGGGATCAGCCCCAGCATTTT CASSPLDRDQPQHF
- TRBJ2-7 TRBV7-9 - TGTGCCAGCAGCTTGCAGATCCGCGAGCAGTACTTC CASSLQIREQYF
- TRBJ2-5 TRBV5-1 TRBD2 TGCGCCAGCAGCCCGGGGGGAGGGCCCAAAGAGACCCAGTACTTC CASSPGGGPKETQYF
- TRBJ2-1 TRBV5-4 - TGTGCCAGCAGCCCGGACAGCTACTCTTCCCTAGCGGTAAGCAGTGAGCAGTTCTTC CASSPDSYSSLAVSSEQFF
- TRBJ1-6 TRBV4-3 TRBD1 TGCGCCAGCAGCCAAGGGGACAGGGGACGGGATTCACCCCTCCACTTT CASSQGDRGRDSPLHF